One sample yielded the 13 T cell receptor beta chains listed below, sequenced in a study of blood T cell repertoires in COVID-19. Assay: immunoSEQ multiplex PCR; the TCRdb copy retains only in-frame clones and omits some. The table shows about 240,000 clones, with around 90% occurring only once. The sample taken for sequencing was peripheral blood. Every receptor here comes from a man aged 60 to 75 who had recovered from COVID-19.

This chain uses TRBV24-1 with TRBJ1-5; no reliable D call. This CDR3 region has 12 residues. Trimming removed 6 bases from V and 4 bases from J, with 6 bases in between. From germline, CDR1 is KGHDR and CDR2 SFDVKD. The CDR3, as DNA: TGTGCCACCAGTATGAGAAATCAGCCCCAGCATTTT. This sequence encodes CATSMRNQPQHF.

V and J are TRBV18 and TRBJ1-3, with D perhaps TRBD1 (5 bases). The CDR3 loop spans 14 amino acids. CDR1 and CDR2 (germline): KGHSH, LQKENI. With 3 bases removed from V and 4 bases from J, the gap between germline ends came to 10 bases. The CDR3 sequence is CASSPTALGNTIYF. The CDR3 DNA sequence: TGTGCCAGCTCACCGACAGCTTTAGGAAACACCATATATTTT.

The chain links TRBV6-5 to TRBJ1-2; a weak D match, TRBD1 (6 bases). The CDR3 is 14 residues long. Looked up from germline, CDR1 is MNHEY and CDR2 is SVGAGI. V was pared by 1 base and J by 6 bases, with 12 bases between. CDR3 residues: CASSYWRGRDGYTF. The DNA for the CDR3 is TGTGCCAGCAGTTACTGGCGGGGGCGCGATGGCTACACCTTC.

This clone has only a few counts. The chain combines TRBV4-1 with TRBJ1-2; 9 positions match TRBD1. This CDR3 has 16 amino acids. CDR1 is MGHRA, CDR2 YSYEKL, per germline. V shed 3 bases, J shed 4 bases, and the junction held 9 bases outside the gene matches. The DNA of the CDR3 is TGCGCCAGCAGCCACTCCGGGACAGGGAACCTCTATGGCTACACCTTC. The encoded protein is CASSHSGTGNLYGYTF.

The chain recombines TRBV5-6 with TRBJ1-2; TRBD1 is a possible D gene (5 bases). CDR1 and CDR2 (germline): SGHDT, YYEEEE. Trimming pared 1 base from V and 7 bases from J, leaving 17 bases between. The CDR3 has 15 residues. The DNA for the CDR3 is TGTGCCAGCAGCTTGATGGCAGGGAGGGTATTTGGCTACACCTTC. It is translated as CASSLMAGRVFGYTF.

The chain carries TRBV28 and TRBJ1-2; D is unresolved. The germline gives CDR1 MDHEN, CDR2 SYDVKM. The CDR3 has 15 amino acids. Trimming removed 6 bases at V and 8 bases at J, with 22 bases between. CDR3 sequence reads: CASSSASAGVRGYTF. The CDR3 nucleotides read TGTGCCAGCAGCTCCGCGTCGGCGGGAGTCAGGGGCTACACCTTC.

The CDR3 protein is CASMQLDTRTDTQYF. The CDR3 DNA reads TGCGCCAGCATGCAGCTGGACACCCGAACAGATACGCAGTATTTT. The chain links TRBV5-1 to TRBJ2-3; perhaps TRBD1 as D (5 bases). This CDR3 has 15 amino acids. Germline V gene lookup returns CDR1 SGHRS and CDR2 YFSETQ. The V and J ends lost 6 bases and 3 bases respectively, with 17 bases between them.

The chain combines TRBV19 with TRBJ2-1, with TRBD1 as a possible D gene (5 bases). The germline V gene encodes CDR1 LNHDA and CDR2 SQIVND (reference sequence). CDR3 length: 13 residues. Trimming took off 3 bases at V and 12 bases at J, with 15 bases between the two ends. CDR3 loop: CASSIREGVRQFF. Here the CDR3 DNA reads TGTGCCAGTAGTATCCGAGAAGGGGTCAGGCAGTTCTTC.

The count of this clone is one. The chain is built from TRBV11-2 and TRBJ2-3; 7 positions match TRBD1. V trimming: 7 bases; J trimming: 0 bases; junction bases outside the gene matches: 1. Germline CDR1 reads SGHAT; CDR2 reads FQNNGV. The length of the CDR3 is 13 residues. This CDR3 is CASKGASTDTQYF. In nucleotides, the CDR3 is TGTGCCAGCAAGGGGGCTAGCACAGATACGCAGTATTTT. Using reference TRBV11-2 and TRBJ2-3 for the parts outside the CDR3, the full variable domain is EAGVAQSPRYKIIEKRQSVAFWCNPISGHATLYWYQQILGQGPKLLIQFQNNGVVDDSQLPKDRFSAERLKGVDSTLKIQPAKLEDSAVYLCASKGASTDTQYFGPGTRLTVL.

The chain recombines TRBV27 with TRBJ1-5; 7 bases agree with TRBD1. Trimming removed 5 bases from V and 4 bases from J; junction bases left unmatched: 2. CDR3 length: 13 residues. CDR1 is MNHEY and CDR2 is SMNVEV in the germline V gene (reference sequence). CDR3 sequence (DNA): TGTGCCAGCAGTCGGGACAGAAATCAGCCCCAGCATTTT. Its translation: CASSRDRNQPQHF.

The chain couples TRBV5-8 to TRBJ2-5; 8 bases align to TRBD2. After removal of 4 bases from V and 6 bases from J, the junction contained 8 bases not matched to a gene. CDR3 length: 14 residues. CDR1 and CDR2 from the germline V gene are SGHTS and YDEGEE. Written as DNA, the CDR3 is TGTGCCAGCAGCGTAACGGGACTAGGGAAGACCCAGTACTTC. It translates to CASSVTGLGKTQYF.

The chain has TRBV2 and TRBJ2-5; the D gene is possibly TRBD2 (6 bases). The germline CDR1 and CDR2 sequences are SNHLY and FYNNEI. The CDR3 is made up of 13 amino acids. The germline V and J ends were trimmed by 6 bases and 5 bases, with 13 bases remaining between them. CDR3 loop: CASRDYRAETQYF. In nucleotides, the CDR3 is TGTGCCAGCAGGGACTACAGAGCGGAGACCCAGTACTTC.

This sequence joins TRBV20-1 and TRBJ2-7; a weak D match, TRBD2 (6 bases). Germline V gives CDR1 DFQATT, CDR2 SNEGSKA (reference sequence). The CDR3 totals 13 residues. V lost 3 bases and J lost 1, with 10 bases in between. The CDR3 reads CSASRDLSYEQYF. The CDR3 DNA sequence: TGCAGTGCTAGTCGGGACTTGTCCTACGAGCAGTACTTC.